This TCR beta chain was found in a study of blood T cell repertoires in COVID-19 (dated by TCRdb to 2019 to 2021). Context from the whole study: Samples from collaborators originated in the United States, Italy and Spain and spanned both the acute and convalescent phases of COVID-19. A de-identified subject ID, COVID-19 status, age in years and sex were almost always included in the sample metadata. The repertoires were released in a freely available public database meant as a resource for research on the immune response to SARS-CoV-2. Subjects who had been exposed to COVID-19, were actively infected with it, or had recovered from it provided the deeply sampled blood TCRbeta repertoires that made up the dataset. The prospective study material was composed of cDNA or gDNA derived from T cells, B-cell-depleted T cells, or PBMCs. Where available, HLA class I and class II types were taken from metadata supplied by the sample provider and were not determined by assay-based typing. Samples came from the ongoing ImmuneRACE study (first 160 participants) plus 1,254 subjects from 6 global collaborators.

Beyond this particular receptor, the publication reports: The quantity of clinical and demographic metadata differed by source and by participant and was supplied without curation.

For this clone: Its antigen is unknown. Per-nucleotide qualities are absent, and no much larger clonotype sits a single base away.

The CDR3 numbers 16 residues from cysteine through phenylalanine. Only the CDR3 portion is preserved as DNA: 48 bases, with reading frame beginning at the first base. From the germline V gene, CDR1 is SGDLS and CDR2 is YYNGEE. V is cut back by 0 bases and J by 8 bases, with 11 bases in the junction unmatched. Collaborating institutions collected whole blood in K2EDTA tubes following their own protocols. For TCRbeta analysis, collaborators shipped samples as frozen whole blood, isolated PBMCs, or DNA extracted from either of those sample types. The immunoSEQ Assay, a bias-controlled multiplex PCR, was used to amplify TCRbeta CDR3 regions from genomic DNA. Under the source paper's analysis protocol: The number of nucleated cells in each sample was estimated by amplification of reference gene primers within the assay. Sequence reads were collapsed and filtered to measure the absolute abundance of every unique TCRbeta CDR3 rearrangement. For each sample, productive Simpson clonality was calculated by taking the square root of Simpson's diversity index across productive rearrangements. Drawn from immuneACCESS, this table holds only the in-frame rearrangements with V and J called that TCRdb kept. Clones are partly lost; checked studies trace under half to an unresolved V gene and leave the rest unexplained. V, J and clone size derive from that table, while D and trimming were established from the DNA sequence. The sample yields about 210,000 clones; over 75% were counted once. The biggest ten clones account for 4% to 6% of the sample.

The clonotype originates from a woman in her thirties or forties with acute or convalescent COVID-19. The specimen was peripheral blood. The chain is assembled from TRBV9 and TRBJ2-3; 8 of the junction bases match TRBD2. The CDR3 reads as follows: CASSVATGGGPGTQYF. The bases are TGTGCCAGCAGCGTAGCTACGGGGGGGGGCCCGGGTACGCAGTATTTT.